The clone carrying this T cell receptor (beta chain) is labeled medium-sized. Its specificity is unknown. Not a single patient had been given any form of treatment at any point before undergoing thyroid surgery. V lost 6 bases, J lost 1 base, and 6 bases stayed unmatched. There are 15 residues in the CDR3. CDR1 and CDR2 from the germline V gene are MDHEN and SYDVKM. How the authors handled the data: A classifier of distant metastasis in papillary thyroid cancer was built from CDR3 differences (across clinicopathological groups). TCRdb reassembled clones from the PCR reads with MiXCR. The V and J calls come from TCRdb's annotation, not from the publication. The sample consists of about 30,000 clones, under 4.5% of them appearing once. The data are from a study of metastatic and nonmetastatic thyroid tumors. Regarding the study as a whole: A significant increase in TCR beta diversity was reportedly seen in malignant thyroid tumors relative to benign nodules, in blood and tumor.

J is TRBJ1-5 and V is TRBV28; 7 bases map to TRBD1. Sequencing input: blood. The TCR was taken from a female donor with papillary thyroid cancer or a benign thyroid nodule (not recorded which). Some clones in this sample may be carry-over from other donors' samples. In DNA form, the CDR3 reads TGTGCCAGCAGCAGACCCAGGGGGAGCAATCAGCCCCAGCATTTT. Residues: CASSRPRGSNQPQHF.